One and the same sample provided the 28 T cell receptor beta chains below, sequenced in a study of control samples from healthy donors and cancer patients. Libraries were prepared by immunoSEQ multiplex PCR; TCRdb keeps only in-frame clonotypes and omits some of them. The table shows 100,000 to 150,000 clones, with roughly 92% occurring only once. The sample taken for sequencing was blood. The receptors originated from a man in his late teens or twenties in good health.

This chain uses TRBV30 with TRBJ1-1, with 7 bases aligning to TRBD1. Germline values: CDR1 GTSNPN, CDR2 SVGIG (reference sequence). Trimming at V came to 4 bases and at J to 5 bases, leaving 10 bases not matched to a gene. The CDR3 runs to 14 residues. CDR3 protein: CAWNQQGRATEAFF. In DNA form, the CDR3 reads TGTGCCTGGAACCAACAGGGGCGGGCGACTGAAGCTTTCTTT.

This chain joins TRBV6-2 or TRBV6-3 and TRBJ2-7; D ambiguous. V lost 5 bases and J lost 4, with 9 bases in between. Germline lookup yields CDR1 MNHEY and CDR2 SVGEGT. There are 12 residues in the CDR3. Here the CDR3 DNA reads TGTGCCAGCAGTCTCCGGATATACGAGCAGTACTTC. As protein: CASSLRIYEQYF.

The gene calls are TRBV11-2 and TRBJ1-6; no definite D call. Germline V gene lookup returns CDR1 SGHAT and CDR2 FQNNGV. V dropped 0 bases and J dropped 10 bases, with 13 bases sitting between them. The CDR3 sequence is 15 residues long. The CDR3 protein is CASSLEWDPSSPLHF. As DNA, the CDR3 is TGTGCCAGCAGCTTAGAATGGGATCCGTCGTCACCCCTCCACTTT.

V usage is TRBV7-3 and J usage is TRBJ2-5; possible D gene TRBD1, 5 bases. Germline loops: CDR1 SGHTA, CDR2 FQGTGA. The CDR3 covers 15 residues. V shed 2 bases and J shed 0 bases, with 10 bases lying between them. The CDR3 DNA follows: TGTGCCAGCAGCTTACGGCCAGGGTACCAAGAGACCCAGTACTTC. Amino acid sequence: CASSLRPGYQETQYF.

The chain has TRBV5-4 and TRBJ2-5; possible D gene TRBD2, 5 bases. The V and J ends lost 4 bases and 1 base respectively, with 17 bases between them. The CDR3 contains 16 residues. The V gene's germline CDR1 is SGHNT and CDR2 YYREEE (reference sequence). The CDR3 loop reads CASSPSRTEVQETQYF. CDR3 bases: TGTGCCAGCAGCCCCTCTCGGACGGAGGTCCAAGAGACCCAGTACTTC.

J is TRBJ1-2 and V is TRBV13; 7 bases line up with TRBD1. In germline, CDR1 is PRHDT, CDR2 FYEKMQ (reference sequence). The CDR3 has 16 amino acids. V lost 4 bases to trimming and J lost 1 base; unmatched junction nucleotides: 9. CDR3: CASSSFQGGINYGYTF. As DNA, the CDR3 is TGTGCCAGCAGCTCCTTTCAGGGGGGGATTAACTATGGCTACACCTTC.

The chain uses TRBV5-1 and TRBJ1-2; D remains unclear. The length of the CDR3 is 17 residues. The V and J ends lost 4 bases and 2 bases respectively, with 21 bases between them. Germline V gene sequence: CDR1 SGHRS, CDR2 YFSETQ. CDR3 residues: CASSPGFLTEGNYGYTF. CDR3 coding DNA: TGCGCCAGCAGCCCTGGGTTCTTGACGGAAGGGAACTATGGCTACACCTTC.

CDR3 in amino acids: CASSVEQGRAFF. DNA for the CDR3: TGTGCCAGCAGCGTAGAGCAGGGACGAGCTTTCTTT. V gene TRBV9 combines with J gene TRBJ1-1; D is possibly TRBD1 (5 bases). There are 12 residues in the CDR3. Germline V lookup: CDR1 SGDLS, CDR2 YYNGEE. The V gene lost 0 bases and the J gene lost 10 bases, with 10 bases spanning the gap.

The chain employs TRBV2 and TRBJ1-2; D might be TRBD1 (6 bases). This CDR3 has 11 residues. Germline V CDR1 and CDR2: SNHLY, FYNNEI. V was cut by 10 bases and J by 6 bases, with 12 bases left in between. The CDR3 here is CATGQGNGYTF. The CDR3 DNA reads as TGTGCCACGGGCCAGGGGAATGGCTACACCTTC.

The rearrangement links TRBV2 to TRBJ1-5, with D perhaps TRBD1 (5 bases). V gave up 3 bases and J gave up 4 bases, with 10 bases separating them. CDR1 is SNHLY, CDR2 FYNNEI, per germline. This CDR3 is 14 amino acids long. The CDR3 region has the DNA TGTGCCAGCAGTGACAGGGAGCGGAATCAGCCCCAGCATTTT. This gives the protein CASSDRERNQPQHF.

The V gene is TRBV29-1, the J gene TRBJ2-2; 10 bases match TRBD2. CDR1 is SQVTM and CDR2 is ANQGSEA in the germline V gene. The CDR3 length is 14 residues. V lost 4 bases and J lost 7; bases outside the gene matches: 6. Here the CDR3 DNA reads TGCAGCGTTGTATTAGCGGGGGGTATCGGGGAGCTGTTTTTT. This gives the protein CSVVLAGGIGELFF.

J is TRBJ2-7 and V is TRBV20-1; D is uncertain. V was cut by 0 bases and J by 4 bases, with 4 bases left in between. The CDR3 is 11 amino acids. Germline V gene data show CDR1 as DFQATT and CDR2 as SNEGSKA (reference sequence). The CDR3 reads CSARDGYEQYF. The CDR3 DNA is TGCAGTGCTAGAGATGGTTACGAGCAGTACTTC.

The rearrangement links TRBV5-1 to TRBJ1-5; 7 bases are shared with TRBD1. V was clipped by 1 base and J by 6 bases; unmatched bases: 1. This CDR3 comprises 13 residues. Germline V gene sequence: CDR1 SGHRS, CDR2 YFSETQ. CDR3 DNA: TGCGCCAGCAGCTTGAACAGGGGTCAGCCCCAGCATTTT. This translates into CASSLNRGQPQHF.

The rearrangement uses TRBV6-6 and TRBJ2-3; 11 bases fit TRBD2. V shed 2 bases, J shed 3 bases, and the junction held 4 bases outside the gene matches. Germline CDR1 MNHNY, CDR2 SVGAGI (reference sequence). The CDR3 sequence is 16 residues long. The chain's CDR3 is CASSYQASGGTDTQYF. Here the CDR3 DNA reads TGTGCCAGCAGTTACCAGGCTAGCGGGGGGACAGATACGCAGTATTTT.

V gene TRBV5-6 combines with J gene TRBJ1-5; weak D call: TRBD1 (5 bases). The V end was cut by 3 bases, the J end by 6 bases, with 22 bases between. Germline assignment: CDR1 SGHDT and CDR2 YYEEEE. The CDR3 runs to 17 residues. CDR3 nucleotides: TGTGCCAGCAGCTGGGGGGGTATCCGAGGGTCCACTCAGCCCCAGCATTTT. It is translated as CASSWGGIRGSTQPQHF.

CDR3 nucleotides: TGTGCCAGCAGCCTCTCAGGGTCCTCCTACAATGAGCAGTTCTTC. Its translation: CASSLSGSSYNEQFF. The rearrangement links TRBV11-2 to TRBJ2-1, with D possibly TRBD1 on 5 matching bases. Germline CDR1 SGHAT, CDR2 FQNNGV. The CDR3 length is 15 residues. Trimming removed 5 bases from V and 0 bases from J, with 11 bases in between.

This clone was counted once. The V gene is TRBV19, the J gene TRBJ2-3; 10 positions agree with TRBD2. The V gene's germline CDR1 is LNHDA and CDR2 SQIVND (reference sequence). The trim removed 3 bases at V and 1 base at J, leaving 4 bases unmatched. CDR3 length equals 16 residues. CDR3 residues: CASSILAGARTDTQYF. The CDR3 DNA reads as TGTGCCAGTAGTATCCTAGCGGGGGCCCGCACAGATACGCAGTATTTT.

V usage is TRBV7-9 and J usage is TRBJ1-2, with a weak D call TRBD1 (5 bases). V shed 2 bases and J shed 5 bases, with 12 bases lying between them. The CDR3 is made up of 14 amino acids. CDR1 SEHNR and CDR2 FQNEAQ come from the germline V gene (reference sequence). The chain's CDR3 is CASSLQGAEYGYTF. In DNA, the CDR3 is TGTGCCAGCAGCTTACAGGGAGCGGAGTATGGCTACACCTTC.

The chain employs TRBV6-5 and TRBJ1-6; D is unresolved. Trimming shortened V by 4 bases and J by 6 bases, and 13 bases separated the two germline ends. Germline V gives CDR1 MNHEY, CDR2 SVGAGI. CDR3 size: 15 residues. CDR3 residues: CASSSRTSGNSPLHF. The CDR3 nucleotides read TGTGCCAGCAGTTCCAGAACTAGCGGTAATTCACCCCTCCACTTT.

The chain joins TRBV7-3 to TRBJ1-5; D may be TRBD1 (5 bases). Germline loops: CDR1 SGHTA, CDR2 FQGTGA. Trimming took off 6 bases at V and 5 bases at J, with 14 bases between the two ends. This CDR3 contains 14 residues. The CDR3 DNA reads as TGTGCCAGCAGGGAACGACAGACCCATCAGCCCCAGCATTTT. Translated, it gives CASRERQTHQPQHF.

A few counts support this clone. The DNA of the CDR3 is TGTGCCTGGAGCAATGTTGGGGGCCTCACAGATACGCAGTATTTT. This codes for CAWSNVGGLTDTQYF. The genes are TRBV30 and TRBJ2-3; maybe TRBD1 (6 bases). Germline assignment: CDR1 GTSNPN and CDR2 SVGIG (reference sequence). V lost 3 bases and J 2 bases, leaving 15 bases between the germline ends. This CDR3 is 15 amino acids long. Based on the CDR3 plus reference TRBV30 and TRBJ2-3, the full variable domain is SQTIHQWPATLVQPVGSPLSLECTVEGTSNPNLYWYRQAAGRGLQLLFYSVGIGQISSEVPQNLSASRPQDRQFILSSKKLLLSDSGFYLCAWSNVGGLTDTQYFGPGTRLTVL.

The rearrangement uses TRBV4-1 and TRBJ2-2; D is unresolved. Germline CDR1 MGHRA, CDR2 YSYEKL. The CDR3 loop spans 15 amino acids. Trimming left V 2 bases short and J 4 bases short, with 11 bases between. The CDR3 coding sequence is TGCGCCAGCAGCCAACTCCTTTCAGCCACCGGGGAGCTGTTTTTT. Its protein product is CASSQLLSATGELFF.

This chain joins TRBV5-4 and TRBJ2-2; 9 bases fit TRBD1. From germline, CDR1 is SGHNT and CDR2 YYREEE (reference sequence). The CDR3 consists of 16 residues. V shed 3 bases, J shed 4 bases, and the junction held 7 bases outside the gene matches. This CDR3 is CASSSGTGRTTGELFF. In DNA form, the CDR3 reads TGTGCCAGCAGCTCAGGGACAGGGAGGACCACCGGGGAGCTGTTTTTT.

J is TRBJ2-1 and V is TRBV5-6, with D possibly matching TRBD2 (6 bases). Looked up from germline, CDR1 is SGHDT and CDR2 is YYEEEE. V lost 0 bases and J 9 bases, leaving 10 bases between the germline ends. This CDR3 region has 13 residues. CDR3 DNA: TGTGCCAGCAGCTTGGGGACTATTGTTGAGCAGTTCTTC. Protein: CASSLGTIVEQFF.

The J gene is TRBJ1-5, the V gene TRBV29-1; D is ambiguous. Germline V gene data show CDR1 as SQVTM and CDR2 as ANQGSEA. V was cut by 3 bases and J by 0 bases, with 6 bases left in between. The CDR3 has 13 residues. The CDR3 DNA is TGCAGCGTTGAGGTTTCTAGCAATCAGCCCCAGCATTTT. This codes for CSVEVSSNQPQHF.

V is TRBV19 and J is TRBJ1-2, with D tentatively TRBD1 (6 bases). Germline CDR1 reads LNHDA; CDR2 reads SQIVND (reference sequence). This CDR3 is 12 amino acids long. The ends were cut back, 3 bases at V and 7 bases at J, with 9 bases in the middle. The CDR3 spells CASSIKGGGYTF. CDR3 DNA sequence: TGTGCCAGTAGTATTAAGGGGGGTGGCTACACCTTC.

The sample holds one count of this clone. This chain links TRBV7-2 with TRBJ2-3; the match to TRBD2 covers 7 bases. V trimming: 2 bases; J trimming: 4 bases; junction bases outside the gene matches: 9. This CDR3 comprises 16 residues. Per germline, CDR1 SGHTA and CDR2 FQGNSA. CDR3: CASSLRLAGSADTQYF. The DNA of the CDR3 is TGTGCCAGCAGCTTACGGTTAGCGGGCAGCGCAGATACGCAGTATTTT.

V is TRBV25-1 and J is TRBJ2-2; no clear D. The CDR3 loop spans 11 amino acids. V shed 4 bases and J shed 9 bases, with 6 bases lying between them. Germline-derived CDR1 and CDR2 are MGHDK and SYGVNS. The CDR3 protein is CASSAVRELFF. DNA for the CDR3: TGTGCCAGCAGTGCAGTGCGGGAGCTGTTTTTT.